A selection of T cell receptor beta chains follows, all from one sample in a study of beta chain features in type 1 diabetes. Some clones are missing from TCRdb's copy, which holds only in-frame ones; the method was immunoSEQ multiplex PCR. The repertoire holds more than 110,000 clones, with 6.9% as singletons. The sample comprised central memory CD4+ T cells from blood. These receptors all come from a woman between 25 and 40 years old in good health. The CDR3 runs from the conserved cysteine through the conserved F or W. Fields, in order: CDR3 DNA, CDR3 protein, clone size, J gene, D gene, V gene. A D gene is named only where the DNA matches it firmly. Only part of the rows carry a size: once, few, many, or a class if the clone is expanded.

cdr3_nt: TGTGCCAGCAGTGAGGGACAGCTCAATCAGCCCCAGCATTTT; cdr3_aa: CASSEGQLNQPQHF; clone_size: -; j_call: TRBJ1-5; d_call: TRBD1; v_call: TRBV6-1
cdr3_nt: TGCGCCAGCAGCCAAGACCTTTGGGGGGTGGGCTACAATGAGCAGTTCTTC; cdr3_aa: CASSQDLWGVGYNEQFF; clone_size: few; j_call: TRBJ2-1; d_call: -; v_call: TRBV4-3
cdr3_nt: TGTGCCAGCACCCCCGGAGGGTCTCTGGAGCAGTACTTC; cdr3_aa: CASTPGGSLEQYF; clone_size: few; j_call: TRBJ2-7; d_call: -; v_call: TRBV28
cdr3_nt: TGTGCCAGCAACTACGGGGACAGACTTAATGAAAAACTGTTTTTT; cdr3_aa: CASNYGDRLNEKLFF; clone_size: few; j_call: TRBJ1-4; d_call: TRBD1; v_call: TRBV7-9
cdr3_nt: TGTGCCAGCAGTGATACAGGTGCGGATGAGCAGTTCTTC; cdr3_aa: CASSDTGADEQFF; clone_size: few; j_call: TRBJ2-1; d_call: -; v_call: TRBV2
cdr3_nt: TGTGCCAGCAGCAAAGTTCTCTTCTGGACTAGGAGGTACACCGGGGAGCTGTTTTTT; cdr3_aa: CASSKVLFWTRRYTGELFF; clone_size: few; j_call: TRBJ2-2; d_call: -; v_call: TRBV21-1
cdr3_nt: TGTGCCAGCAGCTCCCCGACTAGCGGAGACTACAATGAGCAGTTCTTC; cdr3_aa: CASSSPTSGDYNEQFF; clone_size: -; j_call: TRBJ2-1; d_call: TRBD2; v_call: TRBV7-3
cdr3_nt: TGTGCCAGCAGCGGAGAGCGGGGACGGGCAGATACGCAGTATTTT; cdr3_aa: CASSGERGRADTQYF; clone_size: few; j_call: TRBJ2-3; d_call: TRBD2; v_call: TRBV7-9
cdr3_nt: TGTGCCAGCAGCGTTCGGACTAGCGGGAGGGATACGCAGTATTTT; cdr3_aa: CASSVRTSGRDTQYF; clone_size: many; j_call: TRBJ2-3; d_call: TRBD2; v_call: TRBV9
cdr3_nt: TGTGCCTGGGGACTAGCGGGAGAGGTCAATGAGCAGTTCTTC; cdr3_aa: CAWGLAGEVNEQFF; clone_size: few; j_call: TRBJ2-1; d_call: TRBD2; v_call: TRBV30
cdr3_nt: TGTGCCAGCACCGATCAGGGCGGGGGCACAGATACGCAGTATTTT; cdr3_aa: CASTDQGGGTDTQYF; clone_size: -; j_call: TRBJ2-3; d_call: -; v_call: TRBV25-1
cdr3_nt: TGTGCCAGCTCACCCCAGGGACAGTTCACAGATACGCAGTATTTT; cdr3_aa: CASSPQGQFTDTQYF; clone_size: -; j_call: TRBJ2-3; d_call: TRBD1; v_call: TRBV18
cdr3_nt: TGTACCAGCAGGGGGGACAGGGAATCCGGGGAGCTGTTTTTT; cdr3_aa: CTSRGDRESGELFF; clone_size: -; j_call: TRBJ2-2; d_call: TRBD1; v_call: TRBV25-1
cdr3_nt: TGTGCCAGCAGCCCGGACAGGGGCTTCACCGGGGAGCTGTTTTTT; cdr3_aa: CASSPDRGFTGELFF; clone_size: few; j_call: TRBJ2-2; d_call: TRBD1; v_call: TRBV11-1
cdr3_nt: TGCGCCAGCAGCCAAGATTCTAGCGGGGGGACCTACGAGCAGTACTTC; cdr3_aa: CASSQDSSGGTYEQYF; clone_size: few; j_call: TRBJ2-7; d_call: TRBD2; v_call: TRBV4-3
cdr3_nt: TGTGCCAGCAAGGAGACAGGTCAAGAGACCCAGTACTTC; cdr3_aa: CASKETGQETQYF; clone_size: many; j_call: TRBJ2-5; d_call: -; v_call: TRBV5-6
cdr3_nt: TGTGCCAGCAGTTCGGGACAGGGAAACACTGAAGCTTTCTTT; cdr3_aa: CASSSGQGNTEAFF; clone_size: -; j_call: TRBJ1-1; d_call: TRBD1; v_call: TRBV28
cdr3_nt: TGTGCCAGCAGCTTAGTTAGGCTAGCGGGAGAGGTCCACAATGAGCAGTTCTTC; cdr3_aa: CASSLVRLAGEVHNEQFF; clone_size: -; j_call: TRBJ2-1; d_call: TRBD2; v_call: TRBV7-2
cdr3_nt: TGTGCCAGCAGCTTCGCGGGATTAGGCACAGATACGCAGTATTTT; cdr3_aa: CASSFAGLGTDTQYF; clone_size: many; j_call: TRBJ2-3; d_call: -; v_call: TRBV13
cdr3_nt: TGCAGCGCCGGACAGGGTGATCAGCCCCAGCATTTT; cdr3_aa: CSAGQGDQPQHF; clone_size: many; j_call: TRBJ1-5; d_call: TRBD1; v_call: TRBV29-1
cdr3_nt: TGTGCCAGCTCACTAGTGTCGAGCGGGGAGCTGTTTTTT; cdr3_aa: CASSLVSSGELFF; clone_size: -; j_call: TRBJ2-2; d_call: -; v_call: TRBV18
cdr3_nt: TGTGCCAGCACAGACAATAGCAATCAGCCCCAGCATTTT; cdr3_aa: CASTDNSNQPQHF; clone_size: -; j_call: TRBJ1-5; d_call: -; v_call: TRBV6-5
cdr3_nt: TGTGCCAGCACCCCTCGACAGGAACTCATGAACACTGAAGCTTTCTTT; cdr3_aa: CASTPRQELMNTEAFF; clone_size: -; j_call: TRBJ1-1; d_call: -; v_call: TRBV27
cdr3_nt: TGTGCCAGCAGCCCTTCTAAGGCAGGGGTAGGAGAGACCCAGTACTTC; cdr3_aa: CASSPSKAGVGETQYF; clone_size: few; j_call: TRBJ2-5; d_call: -; v_call: TRBV5-5
cdr3_nt: TGTGCCAGCAGCGTAGCGACACAGGGGAACAATCAGCCCCAGCATTTT; cdr3_aa: CASSVATQGNNQPQHF; clone_size: -; j_call: TRBJ1-5; d_call: TRBD1; v_call: TRBV9
cdr3_nt: TGTGCCAGCAGTATGCACAGGGAGCAGCCCCAGCATTTT; cdr3_aa: CASSMHREQPQHF; clone_size: -; j_call: TRBJ1-5; d_call: -; v_call: TRBV27
cdr3_nt: TGTGCCAGTAGTCCGCCGACAGGGGGGAGCTATGGCTACACCTTC; cdr3_aa: CASSPPTGGSYGYTF; clone_size: -; j_call: TRBJ1-2; d_call: TRBD1; v_call: TRBV19
cdr3_nt: TGTGCCAGCAGCGAAGCGGACGCTCACAATGAGCAGTTCTTC; cdr3_aa: CASSEADAHNEQFF; clone_size: few; j_call: TRBJ2-1; d_call: -; v_call: TRBV11-3
cdr3_nt: TGTGCCAGCAGCTTACAGGGGAGGGTTGGCGGAGGAAAACTGTTTTTT; cdr3_aa: CASSLQGRVGGGKLFF; clone_size: -; j_call: TRBJ1-4; d_call: -; v_call: TRBV7-8
cdr3_nt: TGTGCCAGCAGATCCGCCGGGACTAGGGCAAATGAGCAGTTCTTC; cdr3_aa: CASRSAGTRANEQFF; clone_size: many; j_call: TRBJ2-1; d_call: TRBD2; v_call: TRBV27
cdr3_nt: TGTGCTAGCAGCTTAGCGGAAGCGGATGAGCAGTTCTTC; cdr3_aa: CASSLAEADEQFF; clone_size: -; j_call: TRBJ2-1; d_call: -; v_call: TRBV7-7
cdr3_nt: TGCAGCGGAACCGGGACTTCTAACACCGGGGAGCTGTTTTTT; cdr3_aa: CSGTGTSNTGELFF; clone_size: -; j_call: TRBJ2-2; d_call: -; v_call: TRBV29-1
cdr3_nt: TGTGCCAGCAGATCTAGCGGGAGTTCCTACAATGAGCAGTTCTTC; cdr3_aa: CASRSSGSSYNEQFF; clone_size: few; j_call: TRBJ2-1; d_call: TRBD2; v_call: TRBV5-6
cdr3_nt: TGTGCCAGCAGCTACATGGGGAGGACCCAAGAGACCCAGTACTTC; cdr3_aa: CASSYMGRTQETQYF; clone_size: -; j_call: TRBJ2-5; d_call: -; v_call: TRBV7-3
cdr3_nt: TGTGCCAGCTCACCGCGGAACACTGAAGCTTTCTTT; cdr3_aa: CASSPRNTEAFF; clone_size: -; j_call: TRBJ1-1; d_call: -; v_call: TRBV18
cdr3_nt: TGCGCCAGCAGCTCCCCGGACGGAGGTGGCTACACCTTC; cdr3_aa: CASSSPDGGGYTF; clone_size: few; j_call: TRBJ1-2; d_call: -; v_call: TRBV5-1
cdr3_nt: TGTGCCAGCAGTTCCTACGGGACAGGGGAATACGAGCAGTACTTC; cdr3_aa: CASSSYGTGEYEQYF; clone_size: few; j_call: TRBJ2-7; d_call: TRBD1; v_call: TRBV28
cdr3_nt: TGTGCCAGCAGCTCCGTGAGCTCTGGGGCCAACGTCCTGACTTTC; cdr3_aa: CASSSVSSGANVLTF; clone_size: -; j_call: TRBJ2-6; d_call: -; v_call: TRBV11-2
cdr3_nt: TGTGCCAGCAGCCAAGCATCCGCGGGGCGCCCCTACGAGCAGTACTTC; cdr3_aa: CASSQASAGRPYEQYF; clone_size: -; j_call: TRBJ2-7; d_call: -; v_call: TRBV4-2
cdr3_nt: TGTGCCACCAGAACCCAGGTATCCTCCTACGAGCAGTACTTC; cdr3_aa: CATRTQVSSYEQYF; clone_size: -; j_call: TRBJ2-7; d_call: -; v_call: TRBV27
cdr3_nt: TGTGCCAGCAGCTTAGTTCCAGGGGGCAATCAGCCCCAGCATTTT; cdr3_aa: CASSLVPGGNQPQHF; clone_size: few; j_call: TRBJ1-5; d_call: -; v_call: TRBV7-2
cdr3_nt: TGTGCCAGCAGCGGTGGTACAGGGTGGCACGAGCAGTACTTC; cdr3_aa: CASSGGTGWHEQYF; clone_size: few; j_call: TRBJ2-7; d_call: -; v_call: TRBV7-9
cdr3_nt: TGTGCCAGCAGCTCCCGACAGGCATTGAACACTGAAGCTTTCTTT; cdr3_aa: CASSSRQALNTEAFF; clone_size: few; j_call: TRBJ1-1; d_call: -; v_call: TRBV7-6
cdr3_nt: TGTGCCAGCACCCCCACCGGACAGAGGTACGAGACCCAGTACTTC; cdr3_aa: CASTPTGQRYETQYF; clone_size: -; j_call: TRBJ2-5; d_call: -; v_call: TRBV7-2
cdr3_nt: TGTGCCAGTAGTACCGGACAGGGGCGCACCGGGGAGCTGTTTTTT; cdr3_aa: CASSTGQGRTGELFF; clone_size: -; j_call: TRBJ2-2; d_call: TRBD1; v_call: TRBV19
cdr3_nt: TGTGCCAGCAGTCCCCCCAGACACCTCGGCTACGAGCAGTACTTC; cdr3_aa: CASSPPRHLGYEQYF; clone_size: many; j_call: TRBJ2-7; d_call: -; v_call: TRBV28
cdr3_nt: TGTGCCAGCAAAAACAGGGGGCAAGACTATGGCTACACCTTC; cdr3_aa: CASKNRGQDYGYTF; clone_size: few; j_call: TRBJ1-2; d_call: TRBD1; v_call: TRBV2
cdr3_nt: TGTGCCAGCAGCTTAAGGAGTGGAACTAGCGGCATGGTCGGTGAGCAGTTCTTC; cdr3_aa: CASSLRSGTSGMVGEQFF; clone_size: few; j_call: TRBJ2-1; d_call: TRBD2; v_call: TRBV7-2
cdr3_nt: TGTGCCAGCAGTTTAGCGGGTGAGCAGTTCTTC; cdr3_aa: CASSLAGEQFF; clone_size: many; j_call: TRBJ2-1; d_call: TRBD2; v_call: TRBV2
cdr3_nt: TGTGCCAGTAGTATCGGACATACCGGGACTAGCGGCTACGAGCAGTACTTC; cdr3_aa: CASSIGHTGTSGYEQYF; clone_size: many; j_call: TRBJ2-7; d_call: TRBD2; v_call: TRBV19
cdr3_nt: TGTGCCAGCAGCCAAAGCACAGATACGCAGTATTTT; cdr3_aa: CASSQSTDTQYF; clone_size: few; j_call: TRBJ2-3; d_call: -; v_call: TRBV7-3
cdr3_nt: TGTGCCAGCTCACCTGAAGAACTAGCGGGAGGGTACAATGAGCAGTTCTTC; cdr3_aa: CASSPEELAGGYNEQFF; clone_size: -; j_call: TRBJ2-1; d_call: TRBD2; v_call: TRBV18
cdr3_nt: TGTGCCAGCAGCATCGGGACAGGGAATGTGTATGGTCTGGGAGAGACCCAGTACTTC; cdr3_aa: CASSIGTGNVYGLGETQYF; clone_size: -; j_call: TRBJ2-5; d_call: TRBD1; v_call: TRBV11-2
cdr3_nt: TGTGCCTGGAGGGCGCTGGGGGCCAAACGGGGAAACACCATATATTTT; cdr3_aa: CAWRALGAKRGNTIYF; clone_size: -; j_call: TRBJ1-3; d_call: -; v_call: TRBV30
cdr3_nt: TGTGCCAGCACCCCGGCACTAGCGGGACGTGAGCAGTTCTTC; cdr3_aa: CASTPALAGREQFF; clone_size: few; j_call: TRBJ2-1; d_call: TRBD2; v_call: TRBV28